One and the same sample provided the 8 T cell receptor beta chains below, sequenced in a study of CD8 T cells in ankylosing spondylitis. One entry per CDR3 protein results from TCRdb running MiXCR on the 5' RACE reads. The data contain about 240,000 distinct CDR3 sequences, approximately 11% of them singletons. Sample: blood, either unsorted or a sorted T cell fraction (not recorded which). The receptor source for this set is a male donor with ankylosing spondylitis or in good health (not recorded which).

This clonotype was counted ten times or more. This chain connects TRBV7-6 to TRBJ2-1; tentatively, D is TRBD1 or TRBD2 (5 bases each). This CDR3 is built from 18 residues. V lost 3 bases and J 4 bases, leaving 22 bases between the germline ends. Germline loops: CDR1 SGHVS, CDR2 FNYEAQ. CDR3 region: CASSLNPPGRTVYNEQFF. As DNA, the CDR3 is TGTGCCAGCAGCTTGAACCCTCCGGGACGCACCGTTTACAATGAGCAGTTCTTC.

V and J are TRBV13 and TRBJ2-1; D gene ambiguous. V was pared by 5 bases and J by 4 bases, with 9 bases between. The CDR3 has 13 residues. The germline gives CDR1 PRHDT, CDR2 FYEKMQ (reference sequence). CDR3 nucleotides: TGTGCCAGCAGCCCCTGGCAGTACAATGAGCAGTTCTTC. Its protein is CASSPWQYNEQFF.

This clonotype came up many times. The chain is built from TRBV10-3 and TRBJ2-3, with a weak D call TRBD1 (6 bases). The CDR3 length is 16 residues. Germline assignment: CDR1 ENHRY and CDR2 SYGVKD. Trimming stripped 0 bases from V and 2 bases from J, with 12 bases between. The CDR3 here is CAISESGTGNTDTQYF. The CDR3, as DNA: TGTGCCATCAGTGAGTCTGGAACAGGGAACACAGATACGCAGTATTTT.

The chain combines TRBV5-1 with TRBJ1-4, with no clear D. Germline assignment: CDR1 SGHRS and CDR2 YFSETQ. V dropped 4 bases and J dropped 8 bases, with 15 bases sitting between them. The CDR3 has 14 residues. CDR3 residues: CASSIANFGEKLFF. The CDR3, as DNA: TGCGCCAGCAGCATCGCCAACTTTGGGGAAAAACTGTTTTTT.

In its sample, this clonotype was seen many times. The chain employs TRBV20-1 and TRBJ2-1; TRBD2 agrees at 10 bases. V lost 6 bases and J lost 10; bases outside the gene matches: 15. CDR1 is DFQATT, CDR2 SNEGSKA, per germline (reference sequence). This CDR3 region has 15 residues. The CDR3 region is CSAVLGTSVLPEQFF. The CDR3 region has the DNA TGCAGTGCCGTCCTAGGGACTAGCGTTCTTCCCGAGCAGTTCTTC.

In this sample, this clonotype turned up a few times. This CDR3 reads CASTQGANTEAFF. CDR3 nucleotide sequence: TGTGCCAGTACCCAGGGGGCTAACACTGAAGCTTTCTTT. V and J are TRBV19 and TRBJ1-1; 8 positions match TRBD1. Germline CDR1 LNHDA, CDR2 SQIVND (reference sequence). With 7 bases clipped from V and 2 bases from J, the junction kept 3 bases outside the gene matches. The CDR3 has 13 amino acids.

This clonotype was observed at least ten times. The chain joins TRBV27 to TRBJ1-3; TRBD1 is a possible D gene (6 bases). V lost 7 bases to trimming and J lost 3 bases, with 19 bases between them. Germline V gene sequence: CDR1 MNHEY, CDR2 SMNVEV (reference sequence). CDR3 length: 16 amino acids. The CDR3 coding sequence is TGTGCCAGCATCCAAACGGGGGCGATAAATGGAAACACCATATATTTT. Protein product: CASIQTGAINGNTIYF.

As DNA, the CDR3 is TGTGCCAGCAGCTCAGAGACTAGTCGGGCTTTTAGAGAGACCCAGTACTTC. The encoded protein is CASSSETSRAFRETQYF. V and J are TRBV7-6 and TRBJ2-5; tentative D call: TRBD2 (6 bases). V was clipped by 4 bases and J by 4 bases, with 22 bases between them. The germline V gene encodes CDR1 SGHVS and CDR2 FNYEAQ. This CDR3 has 17 amino acids.